A selection of T cell receptor beta chains follows, all from one sample in a study of OX40 agonist ivuxolimab in advanced cancers. TCRdb's copy holds only in-frame clones and misses some; the assay was immunoSEQ multiplex PCR. The table lists about 80,000 clones, approximately 90% of them singletons, with more than 4% in the top ten. The material was CD4+ or CD8+ T cells sorted from blood, obtained in a trial of the OX40 agonist ivuxolimab. All receptors derive from an adult with an advanced solid tumor such as melanoma, head and neck, liver or kidney cancer. Each CDR3 is given with its conserved first and last residue. A D gene is named only where the DNA matches it firmly.

cdr3_nt | cdr3_aa | v_call | d_call | j_call
TGTGCCAGCAGTCGCTCGTCTAGCACAGATACGCAGTATTTT | CASSRSSSTDTQYF | TRBV2 | . | TRBJ2-3
TGCAGCGTTGAAGGTGGGGACGGCGGAGCATCCCAGTACTTC | CSVEGGDGGASQYF | TRBV29-1 | . | TRBJ2-5
TGTGCCAGCAGCTTAGATTACCGGGGGAAATATGGCTACACCTTC | CASSLDYRGKYGYTF | TRBV7-2 | . | TRBJ1-2
TGTGCCAGCAGTGAAGCCCCCCTCGGGGGCCCTTACGAGCAGTACTTC | CASSEAPLGGPYEQYF | TRBV6-1 | . | TRBJ2-7
TGTGCCAGTAGTCGGGGGGCAGGGCCGTCTAACTATGGCTACACCTTC | CASSRGAGPSNYGYTF | TRBV19 | . | TRBJ1-2
TGTGCCAGCCGGTCGGGTCTTAGTGAGCAGTACTTC | CASRSGLSEQYF | TRBV9 | . | TRBJ2-7
TGTGCCAGCAGTGCCGCCTGGACGGATTTGGGCTATGGCTACACCTTC | CASSAAWTDLGYGYTF | TRBV25-1 | . | TRBJ1-2
TGTGCCAGCTCACCACCGTCTAGCGGGAGATTGAACGAGCAGTACTTC | CASSPPSSGRLNEQYF | TRBV18 | TRBD2 | TRBJ2-7
TGTGCCAGCAGTTTATTAGCGGGGAAAGCCTACAATGAGCAGTTCTTC | CASSLLAGKAYNEQFF | TRBV27 | TRBD2 | TRBJ2-1
TGTGCCAGCTCCCCACGGACGACAGACGAGCAGTACTTC | CASSPRTTDEQYF | TRBV18 | . | TRBJ2-7
TGTGCCAGCAGTGGGGACCTTTTTTATGAAAAACTGTTTTTT | CASSGDLFYEKLFF | TRBV25-1 | . | TRBJ1-4
TGTGCCTGGAGTGGAAGATCGAATCAGCCCCAGCATTTT | CAWSGRSNQPQHF | TRBV30 | . | TRBJ1-5
TGTGCCAGCAGCCCCTCGGCCCCCAATGAGCAGTTCTTC | CASSPSAPNEQFF | TRBV28 | . | TRBJ2-1
TGTGCCAGCAGTGGGCAGGGGCTATTGAACACTGAAGCTTTCTTT | CASSGQGLLNTEAFF | TRBV2 | . | TRBJ1-1
TGTGCCAGCAAGTTGAACAGGCTCTCCTACGAGCAGTACTTC | CASKLNRLSYEQYF | TRBV27 | . | TRBJ2-7
TGTGCCAGCAAACAGCGGCTCTCTAGGGACACCGGGGAGCTGTTTTTT | CASKQRLSRDTGELFF | TRBV2 | . | TRBJ2-2